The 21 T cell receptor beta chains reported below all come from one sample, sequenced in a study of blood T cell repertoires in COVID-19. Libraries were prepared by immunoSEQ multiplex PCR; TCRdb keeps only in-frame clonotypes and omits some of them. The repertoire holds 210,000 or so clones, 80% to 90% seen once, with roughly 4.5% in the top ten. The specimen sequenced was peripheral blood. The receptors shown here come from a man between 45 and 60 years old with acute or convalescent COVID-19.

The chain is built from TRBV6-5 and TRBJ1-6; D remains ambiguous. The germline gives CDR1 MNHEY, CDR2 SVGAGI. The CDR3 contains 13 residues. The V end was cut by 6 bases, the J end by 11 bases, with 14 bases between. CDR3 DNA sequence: TGTGCCAGCAGGCTAGCACCAAACACACCCCTCCACTTT. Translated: CASRLAPNTPLHF.

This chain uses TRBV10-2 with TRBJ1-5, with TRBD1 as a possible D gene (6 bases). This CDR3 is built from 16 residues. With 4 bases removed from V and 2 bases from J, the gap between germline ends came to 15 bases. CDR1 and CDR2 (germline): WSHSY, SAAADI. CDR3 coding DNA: TGCGCCAGCAGTGGCAGGGGCCGACAGGGCAATCAGCCCCAGCATTTT. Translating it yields CASSGRGRQGNQPQHF.

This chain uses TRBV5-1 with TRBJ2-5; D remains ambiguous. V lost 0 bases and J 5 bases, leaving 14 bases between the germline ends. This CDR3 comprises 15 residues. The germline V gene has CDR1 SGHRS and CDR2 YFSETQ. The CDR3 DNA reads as TGCGCCAGCAGCTTGGGAGGCTACCGTCTCGAGACCCAGTACTTC. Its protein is CASSLGGYRLETQYF.

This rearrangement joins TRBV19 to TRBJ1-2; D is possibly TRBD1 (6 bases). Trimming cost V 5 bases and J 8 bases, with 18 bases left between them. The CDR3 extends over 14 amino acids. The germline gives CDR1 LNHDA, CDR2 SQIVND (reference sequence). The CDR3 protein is CASSVDSLPLGYTF. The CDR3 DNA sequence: TGTGCCAGTAGTGTGGACAGCCTACCCTTAGGCTACACCTTC.

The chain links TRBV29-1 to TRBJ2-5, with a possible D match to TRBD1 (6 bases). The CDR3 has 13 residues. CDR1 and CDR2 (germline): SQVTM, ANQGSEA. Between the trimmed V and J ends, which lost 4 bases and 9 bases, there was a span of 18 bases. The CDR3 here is CSVAGQGMGSQYF. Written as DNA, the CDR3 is TGCAGCGTTGCTGGTCAGGGGATGGGGTCCCAGTACTTC.

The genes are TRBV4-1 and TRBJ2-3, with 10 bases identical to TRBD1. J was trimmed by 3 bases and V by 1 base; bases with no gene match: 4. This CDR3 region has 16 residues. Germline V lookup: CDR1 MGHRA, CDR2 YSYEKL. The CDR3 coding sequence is TGCGCCAGCAGCCAAGGGGACAGGGGTCGGACAGATACGCAGTATTTT. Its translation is CASSQGDRGRTDTQYF.

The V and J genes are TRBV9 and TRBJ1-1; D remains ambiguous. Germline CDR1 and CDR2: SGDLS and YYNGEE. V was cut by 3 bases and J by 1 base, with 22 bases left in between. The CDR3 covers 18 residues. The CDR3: CASSAIPGIGSTNTEAFF. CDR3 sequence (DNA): TGTGCCAGCAGCGCCATTCCGGGCATCGGGAGCACGAACACTGAAGCTTTCTTT.

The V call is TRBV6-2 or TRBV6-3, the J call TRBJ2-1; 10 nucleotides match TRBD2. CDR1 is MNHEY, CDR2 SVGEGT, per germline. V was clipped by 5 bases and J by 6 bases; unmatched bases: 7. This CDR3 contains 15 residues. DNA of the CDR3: TGTGCCAGCAGTCGAGCGGGGGGGCTGTTCAATGAGCAGTTCTTC. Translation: CASSRAGGLFNEQFF.

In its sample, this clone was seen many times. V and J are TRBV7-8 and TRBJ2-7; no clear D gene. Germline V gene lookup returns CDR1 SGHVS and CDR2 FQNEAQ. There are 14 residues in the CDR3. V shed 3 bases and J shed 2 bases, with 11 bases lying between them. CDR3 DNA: TGTGCCAGCAGCTTGGGCGTAGGCGCCTACGAGCAGTACTTC. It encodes CASSLGVGAYEQYF.

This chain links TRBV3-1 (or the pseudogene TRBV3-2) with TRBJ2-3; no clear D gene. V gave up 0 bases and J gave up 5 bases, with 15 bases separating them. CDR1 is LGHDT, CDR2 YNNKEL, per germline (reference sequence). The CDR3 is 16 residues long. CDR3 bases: TGTGCCAGCAGCCAAGATCGTGCTAGTGCGGAAGATACGCAGTATTTT. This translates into CASSQDRASAEDTQYF.

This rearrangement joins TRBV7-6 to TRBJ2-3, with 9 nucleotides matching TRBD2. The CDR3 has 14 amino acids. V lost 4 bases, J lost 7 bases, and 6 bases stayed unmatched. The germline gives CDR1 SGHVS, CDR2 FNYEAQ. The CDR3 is CASSSGGGAYTQYF. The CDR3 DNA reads TGTGCCAGCAGCTCGGGCGGGGGGGCGTATACGCAGTATTTT.

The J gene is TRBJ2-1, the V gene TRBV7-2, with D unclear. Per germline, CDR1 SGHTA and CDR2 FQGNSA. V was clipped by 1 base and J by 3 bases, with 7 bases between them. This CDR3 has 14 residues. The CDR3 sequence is CASSLDPGYNEQFF. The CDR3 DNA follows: TGTGCCAGCAGCTTAGACCCAGGCTACAATGAGCAGTTCTTC. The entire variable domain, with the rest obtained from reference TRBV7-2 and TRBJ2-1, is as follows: GAGVSQSPSNKVTEKGKDVELRCDPISGHTALYWYRQSLGQGLEFLIYFQGNSAPDKSGLPSDRFSAERTGGSVSTLTIQRTQQEDSAVYLCASSLDPGYNEQFFGPGTRLTVL.

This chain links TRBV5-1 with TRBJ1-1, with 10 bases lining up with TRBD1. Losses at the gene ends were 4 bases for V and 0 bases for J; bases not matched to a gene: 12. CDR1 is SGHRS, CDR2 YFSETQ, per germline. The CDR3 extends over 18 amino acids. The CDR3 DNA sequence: TGCGCCAGCAGCAAGACCGGGACAGGGGATGCAATGAACACTGAAGCTTTCTTT. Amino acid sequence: CASSKTGTGDAMNTEAFF.

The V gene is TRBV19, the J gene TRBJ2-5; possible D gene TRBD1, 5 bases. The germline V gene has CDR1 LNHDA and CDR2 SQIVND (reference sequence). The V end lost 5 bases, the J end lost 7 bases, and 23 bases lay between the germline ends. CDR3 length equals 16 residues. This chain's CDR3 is CASSSVQAQHKTTQYF. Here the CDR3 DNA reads TGTGCCAGTAGTTCGGTACAGGCCCAGCACAAGACGACCCAGTACTTC.

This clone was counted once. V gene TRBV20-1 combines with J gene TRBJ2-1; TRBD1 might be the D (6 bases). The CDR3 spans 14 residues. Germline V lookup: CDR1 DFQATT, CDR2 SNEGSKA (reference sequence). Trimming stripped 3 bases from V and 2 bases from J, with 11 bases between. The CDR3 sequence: CSASGGRPYNEQFF. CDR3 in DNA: TGCAGTGCTAGTGGGGGCCGCCCCTACAATGAGCAGTTCTTC.

The CDR3 DNA follows: TGTGCCAGCAGCTCAGGGTTCCACTCCTCCTATAATTCACCCCTCCACTTT. Encoded protein: CASSSGFHSSYNSPLHF. The chain combines TRBV5-6 with TRBJ1-6; D perhaps matches TRBD1 (5 bases). The germline V gene encodes CDR1 SGHDT and CDR2 YYEEEE. This CDR3 has 17 amino acids. V shed 3 bases and J shed 0 bases, with 13 bases lying between them.

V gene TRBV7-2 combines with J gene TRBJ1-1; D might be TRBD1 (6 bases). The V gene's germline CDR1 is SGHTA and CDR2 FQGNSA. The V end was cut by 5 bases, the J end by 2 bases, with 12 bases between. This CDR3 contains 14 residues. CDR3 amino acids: CASSPTGHNTEAFF. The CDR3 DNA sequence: TGTGCCAGCAGCCCCACGGGACATAACACTGAAGCTTTCTTT.

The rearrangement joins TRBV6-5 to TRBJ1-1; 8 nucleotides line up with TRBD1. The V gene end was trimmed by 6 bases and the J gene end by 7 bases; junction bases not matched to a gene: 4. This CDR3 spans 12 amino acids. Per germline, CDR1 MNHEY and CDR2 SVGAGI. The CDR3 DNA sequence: TGTGCCAGCAGAAGGGACAGGTATGAAGCTTTCTTT. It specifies CASRRDRYEAFF.

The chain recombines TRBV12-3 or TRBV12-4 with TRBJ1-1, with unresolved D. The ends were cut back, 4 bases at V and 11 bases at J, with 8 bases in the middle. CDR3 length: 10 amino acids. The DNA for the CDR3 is TGTGCCAGCAGTTCCTATCGCGCTTTCTTT. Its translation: CASSSYRAFF.

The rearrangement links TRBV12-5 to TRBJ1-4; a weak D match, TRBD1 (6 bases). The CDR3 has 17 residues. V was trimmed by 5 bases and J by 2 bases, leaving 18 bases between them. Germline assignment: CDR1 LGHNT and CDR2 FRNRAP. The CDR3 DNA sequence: TGTGCTAGTGGTCTGGGTACCGGGACACCCACTAATGAAAAACTGTTTTTT. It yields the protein CASGLGTGTPTNEKLFF.

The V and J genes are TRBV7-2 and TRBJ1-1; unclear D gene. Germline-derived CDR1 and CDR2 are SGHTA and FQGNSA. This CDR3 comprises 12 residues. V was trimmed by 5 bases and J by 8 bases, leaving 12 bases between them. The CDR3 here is CASSRHQREAFF. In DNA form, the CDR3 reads TGTGCCAGCAGCAGACACCAACGAGAAGCTTTCTTT.